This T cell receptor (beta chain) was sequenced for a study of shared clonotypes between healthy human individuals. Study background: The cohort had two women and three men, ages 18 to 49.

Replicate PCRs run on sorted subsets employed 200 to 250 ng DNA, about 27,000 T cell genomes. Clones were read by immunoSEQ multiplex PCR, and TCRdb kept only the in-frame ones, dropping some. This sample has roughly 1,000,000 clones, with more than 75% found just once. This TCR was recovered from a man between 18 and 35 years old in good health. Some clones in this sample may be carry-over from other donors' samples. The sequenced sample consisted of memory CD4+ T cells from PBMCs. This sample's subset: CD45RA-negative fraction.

This CDR3 reads CASSLTGLSNQPQHF. DNA for the CDR3: TGTGCCAGCAGCCTGACAGGGCTTAGCAATCAGCCCCAGCATTTT. This chain links TRBV5-8 with TRBJ1-5; TRBD1 aligns across 7 bases. This CDR3 has 15 amino acids. CDR1 and CDR2 (germline): SGHTS, YDEGEE. Trimming cost V 4 bases and J 0 bases; bases outside gene matches: 4.